This T cell receptor (beta chain) was captured in a study of beta chain features in type 1 diabetes (dated by TCRdb to between 2017 and 2018). For context, the study as a whole: Mean age, gender distribution, total cell number and subset yield were not different between patients and healthy donors. Whereas all 30 or so donors provided naive and central memory subsets, regulatory and stem cell-like memory subsets were isolated from just 8 patients and roughly 8 healthy donors. The study compared TCRB repertoires of sorted circulating CD4+ T cell subsets between recently diagnosed type 1 diabetes patients and matched healthy donors. A total of roughly 100 million sorted cells were examined across all samples, and the number of cells per subset was strongly correlated with RNA yield. Points the paper makes about the study in general: Because cDNA was sequenced instead of genomic DNA, highly expressing activated cells could be over-represented, though the groups showed no difference in activation or CD3 levels. Naive, central memory and regulatory TCRB repertoires appeared to be more similar among patients than among healthy donors. PCR may preferentially amplify shorter templates, but because patient and control samples were amplified and corrected together, any resulting skew would affect both groups equally. In all four CD4+ subsets, TCRB CDR3 length was moderately but significantly shorter in type 1 diabetes patients. Patients with type 1 diabetes made fewer insertions and deleted more nucleotides at VDJ recombination sites, implying thymic rearrangement abnormalities. Because the HLA sub-analyses included only small numbers of individuals, any influence of HLA type on TCRB rearrangement was left unresolved.

The High Capacity cDNA Reverse Transcription Kit was used to reverse transcribe all of the isolated RNA, meaning that expressed TCRB transcripts were what got sequenced. Deep immunoSEQ sequencing was applied to naive, central memory and regulatory T cell samples, giving an average of roughly 3.5 million total reads per sample. Sorted cells were lysed in RLT buffer, and RNA was extracted using DNase-treated RNeasy Micro or Mini kits according to cell number. Each cell subset was processed on its own to prevent cross-contamination, while patient and healthy donor samples were processed together. The immunoSEQ multiplex PCR was used to amplify TCRB sequences from cDNA, generating 87-bp fragments that spanned the CDR3 region. The amplicons were sequenced using the Illumina HiSeq platform. The authors processed their data as follows. PCR bias was computationally corrected using synthetic template baselines, reads within Hamming distance 2 were collapsed, and singletons that could not be merged were discarded. By aligning reads against IMGT, V, D and J genes, CDR3 length, and insertions or deletions at six rearrangement sites were assigned. Within each subset, clonotype counts were normalized to sorted cell number, and only after that were true diversity and Gini coefficients computed with the tcR R package. The overlap coefficient, calculated on TCRB nucleotide sequences, was used to measure repertoire sharing. What TCRdb holds here is the immuneACCESS table cut down to in-frame rearrangements. Part of the clones is not present; checked against another copy, under half of the missing clones reflect an unresolved V gene, and the others are unexplained. V, J and clone size are those of that table, while D and trimming were read from the DNA. The sample includes approximately 140,000 clones, with nearly 50% observed a single time. The ten largest account for roughly 0.42% of the sample.

Regarding this clone: Its target antigen remains unknown. Base-call qualities are not available, and no considerably larger clone is one nucleotide away.

Each donor gave one peripheral blood draw, averaging approximately 120 mL, which was collected into heparinised tubes. Naive, central memory, regulatory and stem cell-like memory CD4+ T cells were sorted on a BD FACSAria II using a panel including CD45RO, CCR7, CD25, CD127, CD95 and CD27. All sorted populations exceeded 95% purity. Right away, PBMCs were isolated by Lymphoprep density gradient centrifugation and were stained directly, with no culture step. So that batch effects would be minimized, each experiment stained and sorted samples in pairs, pairing one healthy donor with one patient. The CDR3 spans 15 residues, from the cysteine through the phenylalanine. Only CDR3 DNA remains: 45 bases, in frame from the first base. The germline V gene gives CDR1 as SGHRS and CDR2 as YFSETQ. Ends trimmed: V by 5 bases, J by 9 bases; bases unmatched to a gene: 11.

The chain couples TRBV5-1 to TRBJ2-1; 10 central bases correspond to TRBD1. The sequence derives from a man aged 18 to 30 in good health. The sequencing input was Tregs from blood. Taken with the paper, the label for cell subset or site translates to: regulatory CD4+ T cells. The nucleotide sequence reads TGCGCCAGCAGTACTGACAGGGGGCGGGTTAGTGAGCAGTTCTTC. It translates as CASSTDRGRVSEQFF.